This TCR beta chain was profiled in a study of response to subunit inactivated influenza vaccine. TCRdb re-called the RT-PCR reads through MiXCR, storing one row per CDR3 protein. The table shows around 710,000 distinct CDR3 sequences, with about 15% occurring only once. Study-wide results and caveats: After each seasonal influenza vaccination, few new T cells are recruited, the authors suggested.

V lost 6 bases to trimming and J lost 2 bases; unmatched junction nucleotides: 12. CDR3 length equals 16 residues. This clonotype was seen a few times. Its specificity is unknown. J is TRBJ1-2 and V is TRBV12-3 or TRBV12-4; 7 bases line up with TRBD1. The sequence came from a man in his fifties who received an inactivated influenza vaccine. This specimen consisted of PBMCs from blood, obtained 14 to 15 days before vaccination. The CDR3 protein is CASRQRDSGNNYGYTF. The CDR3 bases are TGTGCCAGCAGACAAAGGGACAGCGGGAACAACTATGGCTACACCTTC.